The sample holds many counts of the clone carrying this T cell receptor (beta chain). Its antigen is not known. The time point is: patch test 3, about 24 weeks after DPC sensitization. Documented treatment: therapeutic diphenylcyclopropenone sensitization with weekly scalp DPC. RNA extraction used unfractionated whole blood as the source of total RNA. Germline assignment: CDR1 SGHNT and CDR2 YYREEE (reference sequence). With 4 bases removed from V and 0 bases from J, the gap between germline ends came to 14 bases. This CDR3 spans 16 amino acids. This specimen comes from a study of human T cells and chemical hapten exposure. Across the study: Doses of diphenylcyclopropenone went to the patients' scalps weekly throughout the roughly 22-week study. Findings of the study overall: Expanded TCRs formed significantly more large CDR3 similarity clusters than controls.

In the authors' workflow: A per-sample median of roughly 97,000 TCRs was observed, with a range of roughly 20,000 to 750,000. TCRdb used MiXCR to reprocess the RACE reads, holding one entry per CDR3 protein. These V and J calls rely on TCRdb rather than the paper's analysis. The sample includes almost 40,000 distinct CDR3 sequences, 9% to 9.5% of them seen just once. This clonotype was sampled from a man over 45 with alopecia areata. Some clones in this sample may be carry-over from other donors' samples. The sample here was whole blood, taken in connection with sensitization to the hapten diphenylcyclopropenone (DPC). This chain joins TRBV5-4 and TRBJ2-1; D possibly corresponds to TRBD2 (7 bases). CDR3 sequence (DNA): TGTGCCAGCAGCCGGGGGGCGGTCAGCTCCTACAATGAGCAGTTCTTC. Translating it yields CASSRGAVSSYNEQFF.